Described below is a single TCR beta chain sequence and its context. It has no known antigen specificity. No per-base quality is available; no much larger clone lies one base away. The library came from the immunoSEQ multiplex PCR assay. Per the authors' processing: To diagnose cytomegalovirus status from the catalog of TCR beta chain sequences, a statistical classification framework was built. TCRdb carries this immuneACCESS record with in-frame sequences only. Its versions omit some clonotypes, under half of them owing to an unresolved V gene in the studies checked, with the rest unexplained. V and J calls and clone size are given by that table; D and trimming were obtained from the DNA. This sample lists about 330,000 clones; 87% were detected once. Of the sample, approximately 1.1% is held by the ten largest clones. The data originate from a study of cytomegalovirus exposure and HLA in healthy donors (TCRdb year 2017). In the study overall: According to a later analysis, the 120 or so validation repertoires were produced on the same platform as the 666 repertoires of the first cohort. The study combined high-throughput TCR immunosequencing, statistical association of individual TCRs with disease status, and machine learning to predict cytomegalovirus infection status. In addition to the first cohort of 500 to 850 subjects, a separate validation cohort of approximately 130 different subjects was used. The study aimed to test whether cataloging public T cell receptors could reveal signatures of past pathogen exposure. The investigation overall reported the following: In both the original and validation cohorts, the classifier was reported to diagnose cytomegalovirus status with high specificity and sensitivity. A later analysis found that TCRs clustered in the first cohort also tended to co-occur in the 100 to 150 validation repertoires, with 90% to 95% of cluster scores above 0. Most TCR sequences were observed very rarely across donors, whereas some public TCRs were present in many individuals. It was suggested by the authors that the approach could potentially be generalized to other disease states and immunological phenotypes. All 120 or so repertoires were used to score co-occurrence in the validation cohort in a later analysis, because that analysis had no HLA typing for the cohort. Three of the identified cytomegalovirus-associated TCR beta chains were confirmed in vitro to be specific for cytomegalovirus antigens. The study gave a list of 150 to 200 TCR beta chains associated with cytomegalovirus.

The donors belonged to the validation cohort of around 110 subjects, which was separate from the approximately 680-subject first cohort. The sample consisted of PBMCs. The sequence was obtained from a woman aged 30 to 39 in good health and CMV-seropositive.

In nucleotides, the sequence is TGTGCCAGCAGCCCCGCAACGCCGAGGGTATGGGAGACCCAGTACTTC. Its protein reads: CASSPATPRVWETQYF. Recombination linked TRBV7-2 to TRBJ2-5; TRBD2 could be the D gene, as 5 bases match. Measured from the cysteine to the phenylalanine, the CDR3 is 16 residues long. The retained sequence is limited to the CDR3, 48 bases, with the frame set at the first base. V is cut by 5 bases and J by 5 bases, and the space between the germline ends is 21 bases. The germline V gene encodes CDR1 SGHTA and CDR2 FQGNSA.